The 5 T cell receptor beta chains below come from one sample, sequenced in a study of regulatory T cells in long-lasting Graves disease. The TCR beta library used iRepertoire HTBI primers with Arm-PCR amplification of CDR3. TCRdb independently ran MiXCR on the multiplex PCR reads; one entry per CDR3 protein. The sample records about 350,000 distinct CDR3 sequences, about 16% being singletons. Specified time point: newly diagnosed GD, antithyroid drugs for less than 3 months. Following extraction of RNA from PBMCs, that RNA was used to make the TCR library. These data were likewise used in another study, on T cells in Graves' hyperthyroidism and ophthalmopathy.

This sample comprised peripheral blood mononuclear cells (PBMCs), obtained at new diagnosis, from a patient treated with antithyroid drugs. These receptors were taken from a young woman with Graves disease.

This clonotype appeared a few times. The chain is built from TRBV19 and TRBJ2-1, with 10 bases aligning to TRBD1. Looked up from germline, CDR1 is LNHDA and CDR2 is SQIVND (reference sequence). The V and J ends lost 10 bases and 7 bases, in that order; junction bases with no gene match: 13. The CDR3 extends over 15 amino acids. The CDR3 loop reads CATSPGQGTSNEQFF. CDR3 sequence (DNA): TGTGCCACTTCGCCGGGACAGGGGACCTCAAATGAGCAGTTCTTC. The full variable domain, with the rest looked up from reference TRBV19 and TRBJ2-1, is DGGITQSPKYLFRKEGQNVTLSCEQNLNHDAMYWYRQDPGQGLRLIYYSQIVNDFQKGDIAEGYSVSREKKESFPLTVTSAQKNPTAFYLCATSPGQGTSNEQFFGPGTRLTVL.

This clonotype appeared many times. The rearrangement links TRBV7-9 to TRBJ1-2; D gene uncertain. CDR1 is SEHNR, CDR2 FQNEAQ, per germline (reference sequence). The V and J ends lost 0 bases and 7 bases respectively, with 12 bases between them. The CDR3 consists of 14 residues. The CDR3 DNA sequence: TGTGCCAGCAGCTTAGCGCGGGCAGGCAGTGGCTACACCTTC. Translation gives CASSLARAGSGYTF.

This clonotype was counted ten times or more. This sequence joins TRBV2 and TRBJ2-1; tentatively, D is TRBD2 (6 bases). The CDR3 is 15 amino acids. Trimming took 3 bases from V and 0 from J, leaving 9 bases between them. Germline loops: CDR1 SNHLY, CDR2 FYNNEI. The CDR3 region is CASSEAEGSYNEQFF. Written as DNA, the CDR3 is TGTGCCAGCAGTGAGGCGGAGGGCTCCTACAATGAGCAGTTCTTC. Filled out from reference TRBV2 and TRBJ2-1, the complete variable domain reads EPEVTQTPSHQVTQMGQEVILRCVPISNHLYFYWYRQILGQKVEFLVSFYNNEISEKSEIFDDQFSVERPDGSNFTLKIRSTKLEDSAMYFCASSEAEGSYNEQFFGPGTRLTVL.

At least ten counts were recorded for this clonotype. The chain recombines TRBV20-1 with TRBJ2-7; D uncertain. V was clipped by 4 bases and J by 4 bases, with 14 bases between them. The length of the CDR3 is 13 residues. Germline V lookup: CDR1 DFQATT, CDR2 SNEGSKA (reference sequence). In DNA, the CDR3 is TGCAGTGCTATAGAAACCCTAGTGTACGAGCAGTACTTC. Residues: CSAIETLVYEQYF.

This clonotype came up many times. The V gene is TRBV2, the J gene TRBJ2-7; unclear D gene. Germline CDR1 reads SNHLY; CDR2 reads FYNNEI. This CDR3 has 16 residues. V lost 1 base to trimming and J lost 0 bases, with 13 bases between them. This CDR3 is CASSEGRTSNSYEQYF. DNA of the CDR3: TGTGCCAGCAGTGAAGGCAGGACGTCAAACTCCTACGAGCAGTACTTC.